The clone carrying this T cell receptor beta chain was counted only a few times. The antigen remains undetermined. The entry originates in a study of T cells in localized non-small cell lung cancer. The study's findings and limits: The study detected a median approximately 54 of the top 100 tumor clones in adjacent lung. Adjacent uninvolved lung had the highest clonality, suggesting focused antigen responses.

CDR3 length: 18 amino acids. The germline V gene has CDR1 MGHRA and CDR2 YSYEKL. After removal of 1 base from V and 4 bases from J, the junction contained 11 bases not matched to a gene. Sequenced by immunoSEQ multiplex PCR; TCRdb stores in-frame clones only, minus some. The sample has approximately 47,000 clones, 85% to 90% seen once. V usage is TRBV4-1 and J usage is TRBJ2-5; 11 nucleotides align to TRBD2. This clonotype was sampled from a man aged 35 to 69 with stage II lung adenocarcinoma. The specimen comprised PBMCs, sampled before any cancer treatment. CDR3 bases: TGCGCCAGCAGCCAAGCCCCAGCTAGCGGGGGGCCACGAGAGACCCAGTACTTC. It translates to CASSQAPASGGPRETQYF.